Sequencing of this T cell receptor (beta chain) was carried out in a study of naive and memory T cell subsets. From the second PCR step, alpha and beta chains were amplified apart. After CD4 positive bead selection, the CD4-negative fraction gave CD8 T cells. EMRA cells were CD45RA+CD27-, and effector memory cells CD45RA-CD27-. An equimolar mix of two oligonucleotides served as the beta constant-region primer for TRBC1 and TRBC2. The ligated cDNA underwent four PCR rounds using SP2 and nested alpha and beta constant-region primers. Each CDR3 protein is one row after TCRdb ran MiXCR on the UMI-ligation and nested PCR reads. The sample has over 25,000 distinct CDR3 sequences, 15% to 20% seen once. Only a few counts were recorded for this clonotype. The CDR3 is 15 residues long. Losses at the gene ends were 3 bases for V and 7 bases for J; bases not matched to a gene: 6. Germline V gives CDR1 SGHRS, CDR2 YFSETQ.

This receptor was taken from a human donor in good health. This chain joins TRBV5-1 and TRBJ2-1; 11 bases are a match to TRBD2. Sequences were obtained from effector memory CD4+ T cells from blood. Subset in this sample: effector memory, CD45RA- CD27-. CDR3 in amino acids: CASSSTSGSLNEQFF. The CDR3 DNA is TGCGCCAGCAGCTCTACTAGCGGGAGCTTGAATGAGCAGTTCTTC.